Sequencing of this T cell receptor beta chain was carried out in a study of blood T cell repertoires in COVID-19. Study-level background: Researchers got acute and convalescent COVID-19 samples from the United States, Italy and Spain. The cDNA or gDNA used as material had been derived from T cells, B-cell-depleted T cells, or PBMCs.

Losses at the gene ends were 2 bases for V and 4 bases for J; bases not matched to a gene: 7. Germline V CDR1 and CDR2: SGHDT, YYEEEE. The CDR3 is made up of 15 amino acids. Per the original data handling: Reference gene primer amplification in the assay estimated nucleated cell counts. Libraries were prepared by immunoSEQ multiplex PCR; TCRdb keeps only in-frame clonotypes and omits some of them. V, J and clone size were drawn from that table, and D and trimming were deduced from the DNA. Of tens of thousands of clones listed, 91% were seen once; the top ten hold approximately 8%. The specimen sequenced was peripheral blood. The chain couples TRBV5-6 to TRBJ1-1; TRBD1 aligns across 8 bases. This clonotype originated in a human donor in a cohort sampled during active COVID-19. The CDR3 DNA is TGTGCCAGCAGCTTATGGTCAGGGGGCGGCACTGAAGCTTTCTTT. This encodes CASSLWSGGGTEAFF.